The 8 T cell receptor beta chains in this list originate from one sample, sequenced in a study of cytomegalovirus exposure and HLA in healthy donors. It was with 60 Vbeta and 13 Jbeta primers that the PCR ran. The data were produced by immunoSEQ multiplex PCR, yet TCRdb's version contains in-frame clones alone and is incomplete. The repertoire includes some 130,000 clones, 65% to 80% of them detected once, and roughly 6.6% sits in the top ten. The sequencing input was PBMCs. The receptors were sampled from a young man in good health and CMV-seronegative.

The J gene is TRBJ1-4, the V gene TRBV7-6, with no clear D. Germline V lookup: CDR1 SGHVS, CDR2 FNYEAQ. Trimming cost V 5 bases and J 0 bases, with 10 bases left between them. The CDR3 length is 15 residues. The CDR3 nucleotides are TGTGCCAGCAGCCCAGGAGGTGCAACTAATGAAAAACTGTTTTTT. Protein sequence: CASSPGGATNEKLFF.

V gene TRBV19 combines with J gene TRBJ1-1, with D perhaps matching TRBD1 (5 bases). Germline lookup yields CDR1 LNHDA and CDR2 SQIVND (reference sequence). The V end lost 0 bases, the J end lost 5 bases, and 7 bases lay between the germline ends. This CDR3 has 13 residues. CDR3 sequence (DNA): TGTGCCAGTAGTATAGAACCAGGGACTGAAGCTTTCTTT. It specifies CASSIEPGTEAFF.

The rearrangement joins TRBV9 to TRBJ1-2; no firm D call. V was cut by 3 bases and J by 8 bases, with 17 bases left in between. From germline, CDR1 is SGDLS and CDR2 YYNGEE. This CDR3 region has 14 residues. The CDR3 region has the DNA TGTGCCAGCAGCGGCCGGGCGGGCAGTGAAGGCTACACCTTC. Amino acid sequence: CASSGRAGSEGYTF.

The CDR3 bases are TGTGCCAGCAGTCCCCGGGGGACTAGCGGTTACAATGAGCAGTTCTTC. This encodes CASSPRGTSGYNEQFF. V is TRBV28 and J is TRBJ2-1; 11 bases are shared with TRBD2. The germline CDR1 and CDR2 sequences are MDHEN and SYDVKM. The CDR3 is 16 amino acids. V lost 5 bases and J lost 4; bases outside the gene matches: 7. The full variable domain, rest sourced from reference TRBV28 and TRBJ2-1, is DVKVTQSSRYLVKRTGEKVFLECVQDMDHENMFWYRQDPGLGLRLIYFSYDVKMKEKGDIPEGYSVSREKKERFSLILESASTNQTSMYLCASSPRGTSGYNEQFFGPGTRLTVL.

The V gene is TRBV28, the J gene TRBJ2-7; 7 positions agree with TRBD2. The CDR3 is 13 amino acids. Germline V lookup: CDR1 MDHEN, CDR2 SYDVKM. J lost 0 bases, V lost 11 bases, and 7 bases had no gene match. The CDR3 nucleotides are TGTGCCGGCCTGGGGGGGGACTCCTACGAGCAGTACTTC. It codes for CAGLGGDSYEQYF.

The V and J genes are TRBV6-5 and TRBJ2-3; a possible D gene is TRBD2 (7 bases). This CDR3 contains 15 residues. CDR1 is MNHEY and CDR2 is SVGAGI in the germline V gene. The germline V and J ends were trimmed by 5 bases and 6 bases, with 18 bases remaining between them. The CDR3 nucleotides read TGTGCCAGCAGTGCCCGGGGGGCGGGAGTTGATACGCAGTATTTT. This sequence encodes CASSARGAGVDTQYF.

CDR3 nucleotides: TGTGCCAGCAGTTACAACAGGGGCACCCTATACAATGAGCAGTTCTTC. Its translation: CASSYNRGTLYNEQFF. V and J are TRBV6-5 and TRBJ2-1; TRBD1 matches 7 bases. Germline V lookup: CDR1 MNHEY, CDR2 SVGAGI. The V gene end was trimmed by 2 bases and the J gene end by 4 bases; junction bases not matched to a gene: 8. There are 16 residues in the CDR3.

The V gene is TRBV29-1, the J gene TRBJ2-7; a possible D gene is TRBD1 (5 bases). CDR3 length: 12 residues. With 3 bases removed from V and 3 bases from J, the gap between germline ends came to 9 bases. The germline CDR1 and CDR2 sequences are SQVTM and ANQGSEA. CDR3 amino acids: CSVEGRYYEQYF. CDR3 sequence (DNA): TGCAGCGTTGAGGGGCGATACTACGAGCAGTACTTC.